This T cell receptor beta chain was recorded in a study of cytomegalovirus exposure and HLA in healthy donors. Study overall: Earlier, about 180 million T cells were analyzed, and about 100 million unique TCR beta sequences were found among them. Whole-study findings and limits: Confirmation was obtained in vitro that a few CMV-associated chains are specific for CMV antigens. Usually a TCR sequence was rare, but some public TCRs were found in many donors.

The CDR3 runs 14 residues. After removal of 5 bases from V and 4 bases from J, the junction contained 4 bases not matched to a gene. Germline V CDR1 and CDR2: MDHEN, SYDVKM. To note about this clone: The target antigen is unknown.

PCR used 60 Vbeta primers and 13 Jbeta primers. The protocol was immunoSEQ multiplex PCR, while the TCRdb copy is restricted to in-frame clones and leaves out a portion. Among around 86,000 clones listed, about 80% were seen once. The V and J genes are TRBV28 and TRBJ2-7; TRBD1 aligns across 11 bases. Sequences were obtained from PBMCs. This clonotype was obtained from a female donor in good health and CMV-seronegative. CDR3 bases: TGTGCCAGCAGTCCGGACAGGGGGCTGTACGAGCAGTACTTC. Protein: CASSPDRGLYEQYF.